Included here is one T cell receptor (beta chain) sequence, with context. These data belong to a study of beta chain features in type 1 diabetes. CD4+ naive, central memory, regulatory and stem cell-like memory cells were sorted via CD45RO/CCR7/CD25/CD127/CD95/CD27. Investigators reverse transcribed all isolated RNA, so they sequenced expressed TCRB transcripts. Approximately 3.6 million reads were obtained on average from naive, central memory and regulatory T cell samples. Measured with immunoSEQ multiplex PCR; TCRdb has only the in-frame clones, and not every one. The table has 240,000 or so clones, 27% seen once. The V end lost 4 bases, the J end lost 6 bases, and 12 bases lay between the germline ends. The CDR3 covers 13 residues. The germline CDR1 and CDR2 sequences are MGHRA and YSYEKL.

V gene TRBV4-1 combines with J gene TRBJ1-2, with D unclear. The TCR sequence derives from a man younger than 40 in good health. Material for sequencing was central memory CD4+ T cells from blood. CDR3 sequence: CASSRDTVDGYTF. Written as DNA, the CDR3 is TGCGCCAGCAGCCGAGATACGGTTGATGGCTACACCTTC.